One and the same sample provided the 6 T cell receptor beta chains below, sequenced in a study of tumor-infiltrating lymphocytes in oesophageal squamous cell carcinoma (dated by TCRdb to about 2016). The library was built by means of PCR. Instrument on record: Illumina HiSeq 2000. The public reads were reanalyzed by TCRdb: fastp trimming at Q25, MiXCR alignment, in-frame beta chains only. Rows merge per CDR3 protein into single entries with the most common DNA and genes. The sample profile shows 20,000 or so distinct CDR3 sequences; approximately 46% of them were found once. The ten biggest clones cover roughly a sixth of the sample. The sample comprised normal esophageal tissue next to the tumor. Receptors originate from a female donor with esophageal squamous cell carcinoma.

For this clonotype: The CDR3 does not end in the conserved phenylalanine or tryptophan, so this is likely a read error. It is unclear where the CDR3 begins or ends on the DNA, so no DNA is shown, and the CDR3 is as TCRdb lists it. The rearrangement links TRBV7-6 to TRBJ2-4; the table's D gene call, TRBD2, was not cross checked with the DNA. The V gene's germline CDR1 is SGHVS and CDR2 FNYEAQ. 18 amino acids form the CDR3, both terminal residues included. The CDR3 here is CASSLEVGLAYNEQFFGA.

This clonotype is judged medium-sized (0.01 to 0.1%). A read error may explain this, as a much larger clone is one base away. The CDR3 reads CASSPYSGGAYNEQYF. The CDR3 bases are TGTGCCAGCAGCCCTTATAGCGGGGGGGCCTACAATGAGCAGTACTTC. The chain joins TRBV11-3 to TRBJ2-7; 11 positions agree with TRBD2. Per germline, CDR1 SGHNT and CDR2 YENEEA. With 5 bases clipped from V and 7 bases from J, the junction kept 13 bases outside the gene matches. CDR3 size: 16 residues.

This clonotype appeared many times. This sequence may be a read error, since a much larger clone differs from it by one base. This chain links TRBV11-2 with TRBJ2-1; 8 bases map to TRBD1. The J call is doubtful: the DNA matches TRBJ2-7 better. CDR3 length: 17 amino acids. CDR1 and CDR2 (germline): SGHAT, FQNNGV. The CDR3 loop is CASSLSGGMSSYNEQYF. In DNA form, the CDR3 reads TGTGCCAGCAGCCTGTCAGGGGGCATGAGCTCCTACAATGAGCAGTACTTC.

This clonotype occurred once. This CDR3 fails to terminate in the conserved phenylalanine or tryptophan, so it likely reflects a read error. No DNA is shown, since the ends of the CDR3 on it are uncertain; the CDR3 is the one TCRdb lists. The rearrangement joins TRBV7-3 to TRBJ2-5; TRBD1, the D gene given by the table, was not confirmed from the DNA. Germline assignment: CDR1 SGHTA and CDR2 FQGTGA. A total of 18 residues make up the CDR3, ends included. This CDR3 reads CASSLWPGGDQETQYFGA.

The V gene is TRBV12-3 or TRBV12-4, the J gene TRBJ2-5; 8 positions agree with TRBD1. The trim removed 6 bases at V and 11 bases at J, leaving 17 bases unmatched. The CDR3 contains 15 residues. The DNA of the CDR3 is TGTGCCAGCAGGTTACTTGGGACAGGTGAGGGGGAGCAGTACTTC. Residues: CASRLLGTGEGEQYF.

In its sample, this clonotype was seen a few times. V gene TRBV19 combines with J gene TRBJ2-6; a possible D gene is TRBD2 (6 bases). The CDR3 has 17 amino acids. Germline values: CDR1 LNHDA, CDR2 SQIVND (reference sequence). V dropped 7 bases and J dropped 1 base, with 17 bases sitting between them. CDR3 DNA: TGTGCCAGTAATAAACAGACTAGGGTTTCTGGGGCCAACGTCCTGACTTTC. Protein sequence: CASNKQTRVSGANVLTF.